This T cell receptor (beta chain) originates from a study of post-analysis software for immune sequencing data. Study-wide background: Included among the disease courses, which were recorded for the cohort, were relapsing-remitting, secondary progressive and progressive-relapsing multiple sclerosis. The study, taken as a whole, reports: Patients carried a few TRBV segments more frequently than controls did, and TRBV5-6, TRBV5-1 and TRBV20-1 were among them. A significant reduction in normalized Chao1 diversity was observed in multiple sclerosis patients versus controls. Samples sharing a preparation batch grouped tightly together when assessed by F measure.

Comment on this clonotype: Its antigen remains unidentified.

The library was made from cDNA and included unique molecular identifiers. TCRdb ran MiXCR on the PCR reads and lists one entry per CDR3 protein. Of roughly 430,000 distinct CDR3 sequences listed, approximately 39% are singletons. The germline gives CDR1 SGHRS, CDR2 YFSETQ. J lost 5 bases, V lost 5 bases, and 6 bases had no gene match. The CDR3 is 15 residues long. This receptor was identified in a girl between 2 and 10 years old with multiple sclerosis. This chain connects TRBV5-1 to TRBJ2-1, with TRBD1 matching over 11 bases. Sample: blood. CDR3 sequence (DNA): TGCGCCAGCAGGTCTGGGACAGGGGGAGACAATGAGCAGTTCTTC. Encoded protein: CASRSGTGGDNEQFF. Looking up the rest from reference TRBV5-1 and TRBJ2-1 gives the full variable domain: KAGVTQTPRYLIKTRGQQVTLSCSPISGHRSVSWYQQTPGQGLQFLFEYFSETQRNKGNFPGRFSGRQFSNSRSEMNVSTLELGDSALYLCASRSGTGGDNEQFFGPGTRLTVL.